This T cell receptor (beta chain) was retrieved from a study of PD-1 blockade in classical Hodgkin lymphoma. All patients experienced relapse after autologous stem cell transplantation, and brentuximab vedotin exposure was variable. Germline CDR1 is MRHNA and CDR2 is SNTAGT. The trim removed 5 bases at V and 5 bases at J, leaving 15 bases unmatched. The CDR3 runs 17 residues. Sequencing was performed with immunoSEQ multiplex PCR; in TCRdb, only in-frame clones are kept and a portion is missing. This table holds 11,000 to 15,000 clones, 83% found once. The source was peripheral blood mononuclear cells (PBMCs), collected at baseline. The chain is built from TRBV6-4 and TRBJ2-3, with 8 bases lining up with TRBD2. This clonotype originated in a human donor with classical Hodgkin lymphoma. The CDR3 DNA sequence: TGTGCCAGCAGTAGGTCCCCTTCACGGGGGGGCCTAGATACGCAGTATTTT. This codes for CASSRSPSRGGLDTQYF.